This T cell receptor (beta chain) was retrieved from a study of blood T cell repertoires in COVID-19. Study background: The United States, Italy and Spain provided the acute and convalescent COVID-19 samples.

The authors' processing: Reference gene primers were amplified, and this amplification served to estimate nucleated cell counts. Produced via immunoSEQ multiplex PCR; TCRdb's table is partial and in-frame only. V, J and clone size are taken as reported in that table, and D and trimming were inferred from the DNA itself. The table records 350,000 to 400,000 clones, around 89% of them present only once. This study enrolled people aged roughly 18 to 100 from about two dozen US geographic areas. The CDR3 runs 13 residues. Trimming removed 6 bases from V and 9 bases from J; junction bases left unmatched: 7. Germline V gene lookup returns CDR1 MNHEY and CDR2 SVGAGI.

Material for sequencing was PBMCs or T cells enriched from blood (not recorded which). The gene calls are TRBV6-5 and TRBJ2-3; the match to TRBD1 covers 9 bases. The TCR originated in a young woman with acute COVID-19. CDR3 nucleotides: TGTGCCAGCAGGGGGGGGACAGGGCGCACGCAGTATTTT. It encodes CASRGGTGRTQYF.